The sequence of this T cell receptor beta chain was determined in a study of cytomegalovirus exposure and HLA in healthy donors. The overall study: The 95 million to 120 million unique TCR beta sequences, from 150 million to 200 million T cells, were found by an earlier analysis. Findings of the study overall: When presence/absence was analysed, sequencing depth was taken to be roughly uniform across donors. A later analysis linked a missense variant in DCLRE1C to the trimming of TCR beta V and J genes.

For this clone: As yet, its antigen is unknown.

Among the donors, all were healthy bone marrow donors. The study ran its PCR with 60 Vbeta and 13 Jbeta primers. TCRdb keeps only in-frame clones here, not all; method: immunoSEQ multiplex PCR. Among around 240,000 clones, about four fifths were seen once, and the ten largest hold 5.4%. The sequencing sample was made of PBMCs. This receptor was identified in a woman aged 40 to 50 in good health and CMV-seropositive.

This CDR3 reads CASSQVLAGVGVYNEQFF. CDR3 nucleotide sequence: TGCGCCAGCAGCCAAGTTTTAGCGGGAGTTGGGGTTTACAATGAGCAGTTCTTC. V and J are TRBV4-1 and TRBJ2-1; 9 bases align to TRBD2. The CDR3 is 18 residues long. Germline CDR1 reads MGHRA; CDR2 reads YSYEKL. Trimming at V came to 1 base and at J to 4 bases, leaving 11 bases not matched to a gene.